This T cell receptor beta chain stems from a study of blood T cell repertoires in COVID-19. Assay: immunoSEQ multiplex PCR; the TCRdb copy retains only in-frame clones and omits some. The table shows around 150,000 clones, with 65% to 85% occurring only once. V dropped 4 bases and J dropped 3; count of bases not matched to a gene: 11. The CDR3 length is 16 residues. Germline values: CDR1 LNHDA, CDR2 SQIVND (reference sequence). V is TRBV19 and J is TRBJ2-7; 8 bases are shared with TRBD2. The sequenced material came from peripheral blood. The TCR comes from an elderly woman with acute or convalescent COVID-19. CDR3 sequence: CASSRRGAGGLYEQYF. The CDR3 DNA sequence: TGTGCCAGTAGTAGGCGGGGGGCCGGAGGGCTCTACGAGCAGTACTTC.